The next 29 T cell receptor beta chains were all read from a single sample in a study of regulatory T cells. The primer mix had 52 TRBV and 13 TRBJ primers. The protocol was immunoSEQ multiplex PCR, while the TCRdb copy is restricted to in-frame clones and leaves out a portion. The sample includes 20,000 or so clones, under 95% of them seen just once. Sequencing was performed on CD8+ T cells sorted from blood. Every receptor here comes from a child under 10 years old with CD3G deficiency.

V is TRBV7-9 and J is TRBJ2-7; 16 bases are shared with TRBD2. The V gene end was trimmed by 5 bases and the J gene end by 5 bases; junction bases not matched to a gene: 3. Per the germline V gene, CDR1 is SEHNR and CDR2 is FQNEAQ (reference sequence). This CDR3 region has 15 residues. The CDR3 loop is CASSRGTSGRDEQYF. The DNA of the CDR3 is TGTGCCAGCAGCCGAGGGACTAGCGGGAGGGACGAGCAGTACTTC. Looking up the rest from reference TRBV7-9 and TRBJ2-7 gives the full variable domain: DTGVSQNPRHKITKRGQNVTFRCDPISEHNRLYWYRQTLGQGPEFLTYFQNEAQLEKSRLLSDRFSAERPKGSFSTLEIQRTEQGDSAMYLCASSRGTSGRDEQYFGPGTRLTVT.

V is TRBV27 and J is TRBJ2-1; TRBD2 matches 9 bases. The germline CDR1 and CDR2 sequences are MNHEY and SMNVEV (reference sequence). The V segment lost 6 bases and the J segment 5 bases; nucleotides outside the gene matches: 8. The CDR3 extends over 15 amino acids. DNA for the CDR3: TGTGCCAGCAGCCAGGCGGCTAGCGGGAACAATGAGCAGTTCTTC. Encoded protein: CASSQAASGNNEQFF.

This CDR3 reads CASSLGYGSSYNEQFF. CDR3 nucleotides: TGCGCCAGCAGCTTGGGTTACGGTAGCTCCTACAATGAGCAGTTCTTC. The chain has TRBV5-1 and TRBJ2-1; D gene ambiguous. The CDR3 totals 16 residues. CDR1 SGHRS and CDR2 YFSETQ come from the germline V gene. V dropped 0 bases and J dropped 0 bases, with 10 bases sitting between them. Based on the CDR3 plus reference TRBV5-1 and TRBJ2-1, the full variable domain is KAGVTQTPRYLIKTRGQQVTLSCSPISGHRSVSWYQQTPGQGLQFLFEYFSETQRNKGNFPGRFSGRQFSNSRSEMNVSTLELGDSALYLCASSLGYGSSYNEQFFGPGTRLTVL.

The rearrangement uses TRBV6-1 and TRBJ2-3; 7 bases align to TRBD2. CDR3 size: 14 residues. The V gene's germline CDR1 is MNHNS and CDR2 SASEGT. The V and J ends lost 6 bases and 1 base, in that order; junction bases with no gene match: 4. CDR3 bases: TGTGCCAGCAGGTGGGGGGGAGGCACAGATACGCAGTATTTT. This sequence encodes CASRWGGGTDTQYF.

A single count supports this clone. The DNA of the CDR3 is TGTGCCAGCAGTTCCGGTGGCGGGAGTTCCTACGAGCAGTACTTC. Protein product: CASSSGGGSSYEQYF. The gene calls are TRBV28 and TRBJ2-7, with 7 bases matching TRBD2. V shed 4 bases, J shed 1 base, and the junction held 7 bases outside the gene matches. Germline V gene lookup returns CDR1 MDHEN and CDR2 SYDVKM. The CDR3 consists of 15 residues.

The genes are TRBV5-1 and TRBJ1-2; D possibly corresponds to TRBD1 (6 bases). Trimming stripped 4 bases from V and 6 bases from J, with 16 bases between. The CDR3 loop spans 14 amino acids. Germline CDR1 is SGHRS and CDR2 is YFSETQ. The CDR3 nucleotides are TGCGCCAGCAGCCCCGTCAGTGGGGGCGATGGCTACACCTTC. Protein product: CASSPVSGGDGYTF.

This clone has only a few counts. The CDR3 DNA is TGTGCCAGCAGCTTAGACAGCGCCCATGGCTACACCTTC. Its translation: CASSLDSAHGYTF. This sequence joins TRBV7-9 and TRBJ1-2; D is unclear. Germline V gene data show CDR1 as SEHNR and CDR2 as FQNEAQ (reference sequence). Trimming shortened V by 1 base and J by 6 bases, and 9 bases separated the two germline ends. The CDR3 has 13 amino acids.

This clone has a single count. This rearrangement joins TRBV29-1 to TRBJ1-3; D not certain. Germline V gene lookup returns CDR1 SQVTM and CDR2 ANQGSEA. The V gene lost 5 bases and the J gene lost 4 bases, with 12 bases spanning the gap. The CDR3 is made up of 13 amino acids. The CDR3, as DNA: TGCAGCGTTTCCCTTGAACCCGGAAACACCATATATTTT. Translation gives CSVSLEPGNTIYF.

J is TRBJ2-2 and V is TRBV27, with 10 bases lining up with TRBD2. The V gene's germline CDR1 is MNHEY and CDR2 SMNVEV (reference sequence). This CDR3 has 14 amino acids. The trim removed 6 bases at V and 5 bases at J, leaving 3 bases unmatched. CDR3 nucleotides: TGTGCCAGCAGCCCGGGACTAGCGACCGGGGAGCTGTTTTTT. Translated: CASSPGLATGELFF.

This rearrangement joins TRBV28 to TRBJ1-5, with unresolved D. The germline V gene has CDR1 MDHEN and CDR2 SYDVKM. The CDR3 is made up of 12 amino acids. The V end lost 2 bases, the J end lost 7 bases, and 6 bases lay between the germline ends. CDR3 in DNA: TGTGCCAGCAGTTTAGGTGGGCAGCCCCAGCATTTT. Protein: CASSLGGQPQHF. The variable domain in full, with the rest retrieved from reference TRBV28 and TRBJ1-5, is DVKVTQSSRYLVKRTGEKVFLECVQDMDHENMFWYRQDPGLGLRLIYFSYDVKMKEKGDIPEGYSVSREKKERFSLILESASTNQTSMYLCASSLGGQPQHFGDGTRLSIL.

CDR3 bases: TGTGCCAGCAGCACCCCGGGTACCTACAATGAGCAGTTCTTC. It encodes CASSTPGTYNEQFF. J is TRBJ2-1 and V is TRBV28; no firm D call. This CDR3 spans 14 amino acids. Germline lookup yields CDR1 MDHEN and CDR2 SYDVKM. Between the trimmed V and J ends, which lost 6 bases and 2 bases, there was a span of 11 bases.

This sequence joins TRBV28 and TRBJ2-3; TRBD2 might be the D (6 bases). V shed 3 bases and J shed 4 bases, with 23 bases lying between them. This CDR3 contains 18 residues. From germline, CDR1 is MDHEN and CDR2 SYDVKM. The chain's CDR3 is CASSFRRVDGREADTQYF. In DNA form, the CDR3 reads TGTGCCAGCAGTTTCAGGAGGGTTGATGGCAGGGAGGCAGATACGCAGTATTTT.

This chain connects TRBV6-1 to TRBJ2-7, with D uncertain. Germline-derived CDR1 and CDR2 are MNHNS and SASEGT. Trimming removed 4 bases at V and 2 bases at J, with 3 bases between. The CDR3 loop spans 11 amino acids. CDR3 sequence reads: CASSVTYEQYF. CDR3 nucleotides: TGTGCCAGCAGTGTAACCTACGAGCAGTACTTC.

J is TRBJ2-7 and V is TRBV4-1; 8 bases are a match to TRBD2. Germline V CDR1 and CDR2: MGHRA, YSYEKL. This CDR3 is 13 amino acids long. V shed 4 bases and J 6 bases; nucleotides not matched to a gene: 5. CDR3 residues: CASSRGTSSEQYF. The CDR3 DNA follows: TGCGCCAGCAGCCGAGGGACTAGTAGCGAGCAGTACTTC.

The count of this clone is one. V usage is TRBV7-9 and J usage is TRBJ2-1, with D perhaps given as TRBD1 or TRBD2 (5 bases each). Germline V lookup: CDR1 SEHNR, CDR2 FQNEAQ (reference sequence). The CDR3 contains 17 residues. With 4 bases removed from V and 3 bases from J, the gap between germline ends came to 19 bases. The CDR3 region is CASSSGKGVPFYNEQFF. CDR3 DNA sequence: TGTGCCAGCAGCTCCGGGAAAGGGGTCCCCTTCTACAATGAGCAGTTCTTC.

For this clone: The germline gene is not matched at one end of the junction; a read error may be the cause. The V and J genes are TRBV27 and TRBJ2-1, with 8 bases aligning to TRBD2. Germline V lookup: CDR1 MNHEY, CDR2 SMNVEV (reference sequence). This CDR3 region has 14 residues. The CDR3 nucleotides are TGTGCCAGCAGTCGGACTAGCTCCCACAATGAGCAGTTCTTC. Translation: CASSRTSSHNEQFF.

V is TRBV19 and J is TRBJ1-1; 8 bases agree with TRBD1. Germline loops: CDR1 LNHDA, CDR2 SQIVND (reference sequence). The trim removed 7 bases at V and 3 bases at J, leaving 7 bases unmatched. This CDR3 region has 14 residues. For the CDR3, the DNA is TGTGCCAGTACGCAGGGGGCTTGGTACACTGAAGCTTTCTTT. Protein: CASTQGAWYTEAFF.

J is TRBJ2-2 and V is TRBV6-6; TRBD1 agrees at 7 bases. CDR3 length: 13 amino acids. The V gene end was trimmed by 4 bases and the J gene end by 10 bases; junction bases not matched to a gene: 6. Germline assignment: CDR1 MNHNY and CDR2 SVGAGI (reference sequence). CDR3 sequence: CASSSNRGEELFF. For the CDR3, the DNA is TGTGCCAGCAGTTCTAACAGGGGAGAGGAGCTGTTTTTT.

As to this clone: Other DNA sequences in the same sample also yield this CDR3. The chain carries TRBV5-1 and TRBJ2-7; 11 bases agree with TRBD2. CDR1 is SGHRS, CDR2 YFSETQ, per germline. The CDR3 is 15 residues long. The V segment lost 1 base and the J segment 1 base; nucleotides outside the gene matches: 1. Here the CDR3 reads CASSLTSGSSYEQYF. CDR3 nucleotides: TGCGCCAGCAGCTTGACTAGCGGGAGTTCCTACGAGCAGTACTTC.

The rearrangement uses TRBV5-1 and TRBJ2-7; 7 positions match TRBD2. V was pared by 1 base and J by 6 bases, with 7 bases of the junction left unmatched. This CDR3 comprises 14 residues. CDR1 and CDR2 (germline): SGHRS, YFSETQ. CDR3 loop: CASSLSAGDREQYF. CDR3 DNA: TGCGCCAGCAGCTTGAGTGCGGGAGATCGCGAGCAGTACTTC.

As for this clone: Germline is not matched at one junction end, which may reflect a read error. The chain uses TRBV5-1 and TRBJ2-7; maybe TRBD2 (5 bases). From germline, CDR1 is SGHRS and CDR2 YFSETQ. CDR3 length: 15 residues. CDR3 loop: CASSLDIGSAYEQYF. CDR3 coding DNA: TGCGCCAGCAGTTTGGATATTGGTAGCGCCTACGAGCAGTACTTC.

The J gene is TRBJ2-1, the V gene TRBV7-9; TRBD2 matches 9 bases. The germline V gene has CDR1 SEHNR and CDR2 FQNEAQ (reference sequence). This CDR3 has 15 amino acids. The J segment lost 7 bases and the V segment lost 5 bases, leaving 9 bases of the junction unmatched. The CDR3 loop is CASSHPSGVGNEQFF. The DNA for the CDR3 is TGTGCCAGCAGCCACCCTAGCGGGGTAGGGAATGAGCAGTTCTTC.

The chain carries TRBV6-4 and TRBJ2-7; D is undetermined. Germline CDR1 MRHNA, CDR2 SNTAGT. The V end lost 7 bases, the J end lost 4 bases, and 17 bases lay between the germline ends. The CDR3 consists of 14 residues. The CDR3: CASTPISLPYEQYF. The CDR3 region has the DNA TGTGCCAGCACCCCCATCTCCCTTCCATACGAGCAGTACTTC.

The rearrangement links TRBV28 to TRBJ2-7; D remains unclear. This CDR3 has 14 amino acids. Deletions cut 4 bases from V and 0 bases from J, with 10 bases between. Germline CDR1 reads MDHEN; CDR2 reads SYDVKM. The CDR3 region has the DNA TGTGCCAGCAGTTATACACTACTCTCCTACGAGCAGTACTTC. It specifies CASSYTLLSYEQYF.

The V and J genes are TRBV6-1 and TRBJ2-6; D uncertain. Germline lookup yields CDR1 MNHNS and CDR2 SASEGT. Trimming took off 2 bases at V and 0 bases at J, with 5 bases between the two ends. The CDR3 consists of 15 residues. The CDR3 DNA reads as TGTGCCAGCAGTGAACGGCACTCTGGGGCCAACGTCCTGACTTTC. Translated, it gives CASSERHSGANVLTF.

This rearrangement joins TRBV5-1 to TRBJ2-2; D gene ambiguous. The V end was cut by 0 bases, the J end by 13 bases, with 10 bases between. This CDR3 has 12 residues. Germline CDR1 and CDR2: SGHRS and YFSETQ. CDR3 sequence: CASSLDAPRLFF. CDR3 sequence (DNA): TGCGCCAGCAGCTTGGATGCGCCAAGGCTGTTTTTT.

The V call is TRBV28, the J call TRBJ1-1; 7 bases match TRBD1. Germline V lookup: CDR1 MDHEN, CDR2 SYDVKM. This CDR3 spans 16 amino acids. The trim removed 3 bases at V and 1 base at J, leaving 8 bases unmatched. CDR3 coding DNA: TGTGCCAGCAGTTTGGCCTTTACAGGGGCGAACACTGAAGCTTTCTTT. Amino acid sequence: CASSLAFTGANTEAFF.

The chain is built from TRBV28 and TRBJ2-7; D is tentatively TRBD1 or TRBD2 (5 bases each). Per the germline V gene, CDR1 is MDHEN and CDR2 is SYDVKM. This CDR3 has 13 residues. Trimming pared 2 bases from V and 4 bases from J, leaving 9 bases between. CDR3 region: CASSLMGVYEQYF. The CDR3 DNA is TGTGCCAGCAGTTTAATGGGGGTATACGAGCAGTACTTC.

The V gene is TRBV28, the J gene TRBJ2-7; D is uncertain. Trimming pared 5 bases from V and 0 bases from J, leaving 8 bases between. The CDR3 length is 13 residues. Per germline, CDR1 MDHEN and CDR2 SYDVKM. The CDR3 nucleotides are TGTGCCAGCAGTCCCATATTCTCCTACGAGCAGTACTTC. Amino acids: CASSPIFSYEQYF.